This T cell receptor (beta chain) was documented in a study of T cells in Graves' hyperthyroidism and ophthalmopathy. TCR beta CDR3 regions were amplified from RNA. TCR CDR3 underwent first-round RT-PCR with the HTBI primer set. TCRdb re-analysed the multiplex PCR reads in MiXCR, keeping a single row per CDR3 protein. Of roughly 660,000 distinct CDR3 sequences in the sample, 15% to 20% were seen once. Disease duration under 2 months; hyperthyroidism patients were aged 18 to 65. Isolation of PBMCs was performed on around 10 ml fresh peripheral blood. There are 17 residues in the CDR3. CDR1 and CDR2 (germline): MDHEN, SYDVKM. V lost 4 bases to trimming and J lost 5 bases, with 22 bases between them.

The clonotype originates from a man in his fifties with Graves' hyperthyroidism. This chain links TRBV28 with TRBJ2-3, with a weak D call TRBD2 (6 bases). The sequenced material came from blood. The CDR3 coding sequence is TGTGCCAGCAGTTGGATGGGGTCCCTTCGCGGGGAAGATACGCAGTATTTT. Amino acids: CASSWMGSLRGEDTQYF. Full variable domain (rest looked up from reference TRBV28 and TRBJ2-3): DVKVTQSSRYLVKRTGEKVFLECVQDMDHENMFWYRQDPGLGLRLIYFSYDVKMKEKGDIPEGYSVSREKKERFSLILESASTNQTSMYLCASSWMGSLRGEDTQYFGPGTRLTVL.